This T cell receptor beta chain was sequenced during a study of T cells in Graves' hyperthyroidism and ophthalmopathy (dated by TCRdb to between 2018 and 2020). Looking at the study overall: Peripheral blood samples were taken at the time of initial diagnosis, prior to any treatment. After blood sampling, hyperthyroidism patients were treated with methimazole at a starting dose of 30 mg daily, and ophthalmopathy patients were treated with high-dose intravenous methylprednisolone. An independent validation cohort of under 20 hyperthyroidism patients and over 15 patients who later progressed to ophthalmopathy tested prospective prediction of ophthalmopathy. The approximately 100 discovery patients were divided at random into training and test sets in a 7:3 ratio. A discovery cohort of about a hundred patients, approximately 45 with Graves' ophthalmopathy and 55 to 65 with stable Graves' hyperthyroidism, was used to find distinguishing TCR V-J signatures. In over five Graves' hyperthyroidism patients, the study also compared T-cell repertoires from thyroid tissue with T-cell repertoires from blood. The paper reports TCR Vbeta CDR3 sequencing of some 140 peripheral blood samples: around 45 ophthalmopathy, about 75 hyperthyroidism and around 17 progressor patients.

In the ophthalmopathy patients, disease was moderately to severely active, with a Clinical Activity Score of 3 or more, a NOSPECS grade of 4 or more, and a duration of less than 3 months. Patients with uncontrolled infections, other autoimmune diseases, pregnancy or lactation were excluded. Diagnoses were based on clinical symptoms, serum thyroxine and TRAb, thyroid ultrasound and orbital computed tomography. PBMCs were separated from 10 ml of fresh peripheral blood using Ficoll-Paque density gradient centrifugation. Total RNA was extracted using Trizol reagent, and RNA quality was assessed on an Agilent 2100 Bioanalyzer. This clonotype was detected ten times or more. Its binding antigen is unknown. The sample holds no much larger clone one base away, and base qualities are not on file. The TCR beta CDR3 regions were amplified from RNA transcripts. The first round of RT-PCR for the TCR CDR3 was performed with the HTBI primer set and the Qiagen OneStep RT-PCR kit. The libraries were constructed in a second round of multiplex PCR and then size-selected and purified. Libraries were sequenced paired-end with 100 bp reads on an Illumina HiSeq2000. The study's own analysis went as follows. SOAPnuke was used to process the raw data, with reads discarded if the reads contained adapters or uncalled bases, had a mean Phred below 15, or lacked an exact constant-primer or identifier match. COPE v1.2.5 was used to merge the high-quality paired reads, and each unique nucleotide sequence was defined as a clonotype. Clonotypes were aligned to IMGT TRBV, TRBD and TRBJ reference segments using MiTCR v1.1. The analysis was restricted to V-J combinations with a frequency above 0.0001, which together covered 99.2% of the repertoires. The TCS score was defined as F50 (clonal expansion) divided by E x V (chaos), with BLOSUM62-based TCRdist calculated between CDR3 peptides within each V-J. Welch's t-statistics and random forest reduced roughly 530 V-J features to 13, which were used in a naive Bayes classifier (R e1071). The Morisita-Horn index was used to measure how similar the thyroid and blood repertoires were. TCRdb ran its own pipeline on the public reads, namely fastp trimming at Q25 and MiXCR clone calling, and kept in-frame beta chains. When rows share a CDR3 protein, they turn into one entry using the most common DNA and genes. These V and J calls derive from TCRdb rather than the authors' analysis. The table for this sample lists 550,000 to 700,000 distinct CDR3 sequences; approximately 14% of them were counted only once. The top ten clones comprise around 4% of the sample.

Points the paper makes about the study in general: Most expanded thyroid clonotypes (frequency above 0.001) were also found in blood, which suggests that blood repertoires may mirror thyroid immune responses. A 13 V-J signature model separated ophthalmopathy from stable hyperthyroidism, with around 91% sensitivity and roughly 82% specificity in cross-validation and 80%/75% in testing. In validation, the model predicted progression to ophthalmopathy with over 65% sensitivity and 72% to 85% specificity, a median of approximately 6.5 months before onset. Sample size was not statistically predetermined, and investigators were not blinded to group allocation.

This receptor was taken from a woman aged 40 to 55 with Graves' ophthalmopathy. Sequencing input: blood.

The nucleotides read TGTGCCAGCAGTGAGGGACACACGGATGGCTACACCTTC. Translated, it gives CASSEGHTDGYTF. The receptor chain draws on TRBV6-4 and TRBJ1-2; the D region possibly corresponds to TRBD1 (6 bases align). V and J lose 3 bases and 6 bases, and a span of 11 bases separates them. Sequences MRHNA (CDR1) and SNTAGT (CDR2) are obtained from the germline V gene. The CDR3 covers 13 residues, taking in both the cysteine and the phenylalanine. Just the 39-base CDR3 DNA is kept, in frame starting at base 1.